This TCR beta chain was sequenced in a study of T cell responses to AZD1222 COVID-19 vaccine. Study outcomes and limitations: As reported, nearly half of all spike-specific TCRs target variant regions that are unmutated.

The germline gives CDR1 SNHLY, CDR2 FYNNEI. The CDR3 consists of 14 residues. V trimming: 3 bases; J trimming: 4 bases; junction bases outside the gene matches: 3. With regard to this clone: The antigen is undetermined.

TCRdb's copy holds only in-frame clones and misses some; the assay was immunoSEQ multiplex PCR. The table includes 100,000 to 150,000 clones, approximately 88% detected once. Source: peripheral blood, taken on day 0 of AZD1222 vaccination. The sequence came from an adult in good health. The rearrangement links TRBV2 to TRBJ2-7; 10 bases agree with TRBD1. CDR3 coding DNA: TGTGCCAGCAGTGAGACAGGGGGCATGTACGAGCAGTACTTC. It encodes CASSETGGMYEQYF. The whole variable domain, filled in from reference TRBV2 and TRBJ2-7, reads EPEVTQTPSHQVTQMGQEVILRCVPISNHLYFYWYRQILGQKVEFLVSFYNNEISEKSEIFDDQFSVERPDGSNFTLKIRSTKLEDSAMYFCASSETGGMYEQYFGPGTRLTVT.